Listed below are T cell receptor beta chains from one sample, sequenced in a study of PD-1 blockade in classical Hodgkin lymphoma. The table came from immunoSEQ multiplex PCR; TCRdb's copy has only in-frame clones and leaves some out. The table shows approximately 90,000 clones, with 85% to 95% occurring only once. This specimen was peripheral blood mononuclear cells (PBMCs), taken before the second cycle of nivolumab. Receptor source: a human donor with classical Hodgkin lymphoma. The CDR3 runs from the conserved cysteine through the conserved F or W. The D gene is left open where the match is weak. Some rows have no size entry. The others give once, few or many, or a class for an expanded clone.

.	TRBV27	.	TRBJ2-7	TGTGCCAGCAGTCCGACAGAAGGTTTATACCCAAAATACTACTACGAGCAGTACTTC	CASSPTEGLYPKYYYEQYF
.	TRBV7-3	.	TRBJ2-7	TGTGCCAGCAGCTCGTTGACAGGCTCCGAGCAGTACTTC	CASSSLTGSEQYF
.	TRBV2	TRBD2	TRBJ2-3	TGTGCCAGCAGCGTTTTAGCGGGAGGACAAGATACGCAGTATTTT	CASSVLAGGQDTQYF
once	TRBV18	TRBD1	TRBJ1-2	TGTGCCAGCTCCGACAGGGGGCGCGATGCTCTCTATGGCTACACCTTC	CASSDRGRDALYGYTF
.	TRBV6-5	TRBD1	TRBJ1-4	TGTGCCAGCAGGGGGACGACAGGGGAGCCTGAAAAACTGTTTTTT	CASRGTTGEPEKLFF
.	TRBV5-4	.	TRBJ2-7	TGTGCCAGCAGCTTGGCCTCAGGTTACGAGCAGTACTTC	CASSLASGYEQYF
.	TRBV6-5	.	TRBJ2-3	TGTGCCAGCAGTTTTACGGAAACCCCGGGGACGCAGTATTTT	CASSFTETPGTQYF
.	TRBV5-4	.	TRBJ1-2	TGTGCCAGCAGCCGGGACTATGGCTACACCTTC	CASSRDYGYTF
.	TRBV5-4	.	TRBJ2-1	TGTGCCAGCGCCCTCGGAGTCCACAATGAAAATGAGCAGTTCTTC	CASALGVHNENEQFF
.	TRBV27	.	TRBJ1-2	TGTGCCAGCAGTTTATTGGGGGAGAGTGGCTACACCTTC	CASSLLGESGYTF
.	TRBV5-1	.	TRBJ2-7	TGCGCCAGCAGCTTACGGCCCGTGGTTACCTACGAGCAGTACTTC	CASSLRPVVTYEQYF
.	TRBV19	.	TRBJ1-2	TGTGCCAGTAGAACGGCAAGCTATGGCTACACCTTC	CASRTASYGYTF
.	TRBV9	.	TRBJ2-7	TGTGCCAGCAGCCCCCGGGCCTTACCCTCCTACGAGCAGTACTTC	CASSPRALPSYEQYF
.	TRBV7-7	TRBD1	TRBJ1-1	TGTGCTAGCAGCTTATTCCTTCTGACAGGGTACTTGAACACTGAAGCTTTCTTT	CASSLFLLTGYLNTEAFF
.	TRBV28	TRBD1	TRBJ2-7	TGTGCCAGCATTGGTCGGGACAGGGTATTCTACGAGCAGTACTTC	CASIGRDRVFYEQYF
.	TRBV6-4	.	TRBJ2-3	TGTGCCAGCAGTGACTCGAGGACTTATCCAGATACGCAGTATTTT	CASSDSRTYPDTQYF
.	TRBV5-1	.	TRBJ1-1	TGCGCCAGCAGCGGCCAGACTGAAGCTTTCTTT	CASSGQTEAFF
.	TRBV20-1	.	TRBJ2-1	TGCAGTGCTAGAACTACAGGAAGGCAGTTCTTC	CSARTTGRQFF
.	TRBV4-1	.	TRBJ2-3	TGCGCCAGCAGCCAAGTAAATATGGGTTTTAGCACAGATACGCAGTATTTT	CASSQVNMGFSTDTQYF
.	TRBV5-1	.	TRBJ2-3	TGCGCCAGCAGCTACAATGGAGGCACAGATACGCAGTATTTT	CASSYNGGTDTQYF
.	TRBV5-1	.	TRBJ2-7	TGCGCCAGCAGCTTGGGCTGGGCGGGACGGAAAGACGAGCAGTACTTC	CASSLGWAGRKDEQYF
.	TRBV28	.	TRBJ1-5	TGTGCCAGCAGTCCCCAGGTGGGGGGCAATCAGCCCCAGCATTTT	CASSPQVGGNQPQHF
.	TRBV11-2	.	TRBJ1-4	TGTGCCAGCAGCTTAGATCCAGTTATGAATGAAAAACTGTTTTTT	CASSLDPVMNEKLFF
.	TRBV4-1	.	TRBJ2-1	TGCGCCAGCAGCCCCACAACGAGATACAATGAGCAGTTCTTC	CASSPTTRYNEQFF
.	TRBV28	.	TRBJ2-5	TGTGCCAGCAGTGATGCTGGGTTCCAACAAGAGACCCAGTACTTC	CASSDAGFQQETQYF
.	TRBV6-7	TRBD1	TRBJ1-2	TGTGCCAGCAGTTACGGGACAGGGTTGGACTATGGCTACACCTTC	CASSYGTGLDYGYTF